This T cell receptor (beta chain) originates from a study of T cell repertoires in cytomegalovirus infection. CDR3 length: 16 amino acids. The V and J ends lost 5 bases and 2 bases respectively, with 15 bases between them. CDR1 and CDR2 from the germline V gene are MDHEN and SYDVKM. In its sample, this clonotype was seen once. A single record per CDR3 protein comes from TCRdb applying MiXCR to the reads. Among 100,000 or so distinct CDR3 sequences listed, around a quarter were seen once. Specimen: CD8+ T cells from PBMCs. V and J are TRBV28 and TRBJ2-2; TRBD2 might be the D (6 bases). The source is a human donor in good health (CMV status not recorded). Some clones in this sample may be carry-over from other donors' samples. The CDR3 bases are TGTGCCAGCAGTGAAGTACGGGACTCTAACACCGGGGAGCTGTTTTTT. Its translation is CASSEVRDSNTGELFF.